This T cell receptor (beta chain) was identified in a study of OX40 agonist ivuxolimab in advanced cancers. At the level of the study: The patients received agonistic anti-OX40 (CD134) antibody ivuxolimab. Ivuxolimab doses were 0.01, 0.1, 0.3, 1.5, 3 or 10 mg/kg every 2 weeks. Those enrolled were roughly 85% male, with a mean age of about 66 years and ages from 23 to 79. Whole-study findings and limits: Normalized T-cell clonal expansion was also low in a subset of nonresponders.

The method was immunoSEQ multiplex PCR; TCRdb's version includes in-frame clones alone and lacks a portion of them. The table includes some 62,000 clones, just under 85% detected once. This CDR3 comprises 13 residues. CDR1 is SGHTA, CDR2 FQGTGA, per germline. The V segment lost 4 bases and the J segment 6 bases; nucleotides outside the gene matches: 2. Concerning this clone: Its antigen is not identified.

V gene TRBV7-3 combines with J gene TRBJ2-2; 7 bases align to TRBD1. This TCR was sampled from an adult with an advanced solid tumor such as melanoma, head and neck, liver or kidney cancer. The material sequenced was CD4+ or CD8+ T cells sorted from blood, taken in a trial of the OX40 agonist ivuxolimab. The chain's CDR3 is CASSSTGAGELFF. In DNA, the CDR3 is TGTGCCAGCAGCTCTACAGGGGCCGGGGAGCTGTTTTTT.